This T cell receptor beta chain was sequenced during a study of response to subunit inactivated influenza vaccine. Overall study findings and caveats: Each seasonal flu vaccination may recruit only limited new T cells, authors suggested.

Concerning this clonotype: Its antigen is as yet unknown.

Germline V gives CDR1 LGHNA, CDR2 YNFKEQ. V lost 0 bases and J 3 bases, leaving 9 bases between the germline ends. The CDR3 loop spans 15 amino acids. TCRdb called the RT-PCR reads again in MiXCR, with one record for every CDR3 protein. The sample yields approximately 500,000 distinct CDR3 sequences, 10% to 15% seen once. This receptor was identified in a man aged 50-60 years who received an inactivated influenza vaccine. The chain links TRBV4-2 to TRBJ2-1; D is ambiguous. The specimen was PBMCs from blood, collected about 6 weeks after vaccination. The CDR3 DNA follows: TGTGCCAGCAGCCAAGATCCGGCCAGCTACAATGAGCAGTTCTTC. Its protein product is CASSQDPASYNEQFF.